The 8 T cell receptor beta chains given below trace back to one sample, sequenced in a study of tumor-infiltrating lymphocytes in primary liver carcinoma. The researchers produced TCR beta cDNA from 450 to 600 ng total RNA with a constant-region primer. Library construction for TCR beta comprised three nested multiplex PCR rounds performed with slightly modified ARM-PCR. Use of TRBV1-TRBV30 forward primers with a C-beta reverse primer characterized the first two PCR rounds, which lasted ten to eleven cycles each. From the multiplex PCR reads, TCRdb called clonotypes with MiXCR, one entry per CDR3 protein. The table includes some 110,000 distinct CDR3 sequences, roughly three fifths detected once. The study co-extracted DNA and RNA from approximately 20-30 mg of unsorted bulk tissue. The sequenced sample was liver tumor tissue from sampling region 3. Described subset: tumor region T3, left-lateral pole. The receptors come from a woman in her sixties or seventies with primary liver carcinoma and hepatitis B virus infection.

As concerns this clonotype: This may arise from a read error, as a much more abundant clone is one base away. J is TRBJ1-2 and V is TRBV29-1; D unresolved. CDR3 size: 13 residues. Between the trimmed V and J ends, which lost 5 bases and 0 bases, there was a span of 10 bases. Germline V gene lookup returns CDR1 SQVTM and CDR2 ANQGSEA. The CDR3 is CSVIPAPNYGYTF. The CDR3, as DNA: TGCAGCGTTATCCCAGCTCCTAACTATGGCTACACCTTC.

For this clonotype: At one boundary the junction diverges from the germline segment, which might be a read error. The chain links TRBV11-1 to TRBJ2-2, with a weak D call TRBD2 (5 bases). The germline V gene has CDR1 SGHAT and CDR2 FQDESV (reference sequence). This CDR3 contains 17 residues. The CDR3 DNA sequence: TGTGCCAGCAGCGCTCGGCCATTCCCAGTTAACACCGGGGAGTTGTTTTTT. It codes for CASSARPFPVNTGELFF.

V usage is TRBV7-9 and J usage is TRBJ2-1, with D perhaps given as TRBD1 or TRBD2 (7 bases each). V lost 5 bases and J lost 6, with 17 bases in between. The CDR3 is 15 residues long. Germline loops: CDR1 SEHNR, CDR2 FQNEAQ (reference sequence). The chain's CDR3 is CASSPGGGGRNEQFF. The CDR3 DNA reads TGTGCCAGCAGCCCAGGGGGGGGTGGACGCAATGAGCAGTTCTTC.

Notes on this clonotype: A single base separates this from a much larger clone, so it may be a read error. The CDR3, as DNA: TGTGTCAGCAGTTTTTGGACAGCGAACACTGAAGCTTTCTTT. Its translation: CVSSFWTANTEAFF. This rearrangement joins TRBV12-3 or TRBV12-4 to TRBJ1-1; weak D call: TRBD1 (6 bases). This CDR3 region has 14 residues.

The CDR3 sequence: CASSKHRHGDYEQYF. The CDR3 DNA is TGTGCCAGCAGCAAGCACAGGCATGGGGACTACGAGCAGTACTTC. The chain has TRBV11-3 and TRBJ2-7; tentative D call: TRBD1 (5 bases). CDR1 SGHNT and CDR2 YENEEA come from the germline V gene. CDR3 length: 15 amino acids. Deletions cut 5 bases from V and 3 bases from J, with 17 bases between.

About this clonotype itself: A much larger clone is a single base away; this may be a read error. The rearrangement uses TRBV29-1 and TRBJ1-4; D might be TRBD1 (5 bases). V gave up 7 bases and J gave up 0 bases, with 18 bases separating them. This CDR3 has 16 residues. The germline CDR1 and CDR2 sequences are SQVTM and ANQGSEA. The CDR3 loop reads CSAWGGAGATNEKLFF. CDR3 DNA: TGCAGCGCCTGGGGAGGGGCCGGGGCAACTAATGAAAAACTGTTTTTT.

For this clonotype: A clone one base away is much larger, so this may be a read error. The rearrangement joins TRBV5-4 to TRBJ2-6; tentatively, D is TRBD1 (6 bases). CDR3 length: 15 residues. Germline CDR1 and CDR2: SGHNT and YYREEE (reference sequence). The CDR3 reads CASSSDSSEANVLTF. The DNA for the CDR3 is TGTGCCAGCAGCTCGGACAGCTCTGAGGCCAACGTCCTGACTTTC.

Regarding this clonotype: The CDR3 carries no conserved terminal phenylalanine or tryptophan, so it likely arises from a read error. This chain connects TRBV11-1 to TRBJ2-1; a possible D gene is TRBD1 (6 bases). The CDR3 is 15 amino acids. Germline CDR1 reads SGHAT; CDR2 reads FQDESV (reference sequence). The CDR3 region is CASNLRGTTYNEQFS. DNA for the CDR3: TGTGCCAGCAACTTAAGGGGGACGACCTACAATGAGCAGTTCTCC.